The clone carrying this T cell receptor beta chain was counted at least ten times. The data belong to a study of T cell repertoires in cytomegalovirus infection. V lost 10 bases to trimming and J lost 0 bases; unmatched junction nucleotides: 26. CDR3 length: 22 amino acids. The V gene's germline CDR1 is SGHVS and CDR2 FQNEAQ. TCRdb recomputed calls from the reads with MiXCR, one row per CDR3 protein. The sample yields 300,000 or so distinct CDR3 sequences, roughly a tenth seen once. V is TRBV7-8 and J is TRBJ1-5; 11 positions agree with TRBD1. This clonotype originated in a human donor in good health (CMV status not recorded). Some clones in this sample may be carry-over from other donors' samples. Sample: PBMCs. CDR3 protein: CATSAGRISGTGGFHSNQPQHF. In nucleotides, the CDR3 is TGTGCCACCTCAGCTGGGCGAATCTCCGGGACAGGGGGTTTTCATAGCAATCAGCCCCAGCATTTT.